The 9 T cell receptor beta chains below were found in one sample sequenced in a study of blood T cell repertoires in COVID-19. Some clones are missing from TCRdb's copy, which holds only in-frame ones; the method was immunoSEQ multiplex PCR. In the table there are around 70,000 clones, about nine tenths of which are singletons. What was sequenced was peripheral blood. The receptors derive from a man between 50 and 59 years old with COVID-19, enrolled during active disease.

This chain links TRBV6-5 with TRBJ2-7, with 9 bases identical to TRBD2. The V segment lost 0 bases and the J segment 4 bases; nucleotides outside the gene matches: 4. This CDR3 has 15 residues. Per the germline V gene, CDR1 is MNHEY and CDR2 is SVGAGI. CDR3 bases: TGTGCCAGCAGTTACTCGGCTAGCGGGACTTACGAGCAGTACTTC. Protein: CASSYSASGTYEQYF.

V gene TRBV24-1 combines with J gene TRBJ2-2, with 7 nucleotides matching TRBD2. V trimming: 7 bases; J trimming: 5 bases; junction bases outside the gene matches: 12. Germline V CDR1 and CDR2: KGHDR, SFDVKD. The CDR3 covers 16 residues. The chain's CDR3 is CATSPGGGAGTGELFF. The CDR3 coding sequence is TGTGCCACCAGCCCCGGGGGAGGGGCGGGGACCGGGGAGCTGTTTTTT.

This clone was counted only a few times. The rearrangement joins TRBV4-2 to TRBJ2-3, with a weak D call TRBD2 (6 bases). CDR1 and CDR2 from the germline V gene are LGHNA and YNFKEQ. The CDR3 is made up of 17 amino acids. V was pared by 0 bases and J by 0 bases, with 13 bases between. CDR3 sequence reads: CASSQERVGRSTDTQYF. The CDR3 DNA is TGTGCCAGCAGCCAAGAAAGAGTAGGGAGGAGCACAGATACGCAGTATTTT.

The chain's CDR3 is CASSLGQGSYNSPLHF. The CDR3 DNA is TGTGCCAGCAGCTTAGGGCAGGGCTCCTATAATTCACCCCTCCACTTT. The chain couples TRBV7-8 to TRBJ1-6; D may be TRBD1 (5 bases). The CDR3 runs to 16 residues. Germline CDR1 reads SGHVS; CDR2 reads FQNEAQ. V dropped 1 base and J dropped 0 bases, with 7 bases sitting between them.

V is TRBV24-1 and J is TRBJ1-5; a weak D match, TRBD1 (5 bases). There are 16 residues in the CDR3. Germline CDR1 is KGHDR and CDR2 is SFDVKD. V was shortened by 2 bases and J by 2 bases, with 12 bases between the two germline ends. In DNA, the CDR3 is TGTGCCACCAGTGATTGGAGGGGTTGGGGCAATCAGCCCCAGCATTTT. Protein: CATSDWRGWGNQPQHF.

The chain combines TRBV6-2 or TRBV6-3 with TRBJ2-1; D may be TRBD2 (5 bases). Looked up from germline, CDR1 is MNHEY and CDR2 is SVGEGT. This CDR3 is built from 12 residues. The ends were cut back, 0 bases at V and 8 bases at J, with 5 bases in the middle. This chain's CDR3 is CASSYSRDEQFF. The CDR3 nucleotides are TGTGCCAGCAGTTACTCGAGGGATGAGCAGTTCTTC.

This chain connects TRBV29-1 to TRBJ2-7; tentatively, D is TRBD1 (6 bases). The ends were cut back, 6 bases at V and 2 bases at J, with 20 bases in the middle. This CDR3 comprises 15 residues. Germline CDR1 SQVTM, CDR2 ANQGSEA. The CDR3 DNA reads TGCAGCGTATCGGGACACCGCACGACGGCCTACGAGCAGTACTTC. It encodes CSVSGHRTTAYEQYF.

The chain carries TRBV27 and TRBJ1-2; the D gene is possibly TRBD1 (6 bases). CDR3 length: 15 residues. The germline gives CDR1 MNHEY, CDR2 SMNVEV (reference sequence). Trimming took off 4 bases at V and 5 bases at J, with 17 bases between the two ends. CDR3 sequence reads: CASSYIDGTTYGYTF. The CDR3 DNA sequence: TGTGCCAGCAGTTATATCGACGGGACAACTTATGGCTACACCTTC.

This chain uses TRBV11-1 with TRBJ2-5, with a tentative D call TRBD1 (5 bases). V lost 1 base and J lost 4, with 7 bases in between. This CDR3 region has 13 residues. The V gene's germline CDR1 is SGHAT and CDR2 FQDESV (reference sequence). Here the CDR3 reads CASSLVGVETQYF. Here the CDR3 DNA reads TGTGCCAGCAGCTTAGTAGGGGTAGAGACCCAGTACTTC.